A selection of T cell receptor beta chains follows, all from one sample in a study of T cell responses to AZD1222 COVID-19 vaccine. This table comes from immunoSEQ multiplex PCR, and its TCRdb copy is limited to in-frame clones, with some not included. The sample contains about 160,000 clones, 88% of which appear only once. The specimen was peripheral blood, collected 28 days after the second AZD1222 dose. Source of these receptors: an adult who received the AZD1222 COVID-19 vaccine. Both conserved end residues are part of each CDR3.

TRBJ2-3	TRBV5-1	CASSLDPTGGPPADTQYF
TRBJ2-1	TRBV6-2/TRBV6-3	CASSRLAGGLNEQFF
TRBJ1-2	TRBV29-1	CSVGSGGYTF
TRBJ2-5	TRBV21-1	CASSKGGDKRETQYF
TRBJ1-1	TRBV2	CVVLSPEAFF
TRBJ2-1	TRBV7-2	CASSSPPGQGTREQFF
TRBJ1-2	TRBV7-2	CASSFWTGENYGYTF
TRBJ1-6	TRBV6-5	CASKGQGDNSPLHF
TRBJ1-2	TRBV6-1	CASSERVWVYGYTF
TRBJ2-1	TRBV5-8	CASSSLGGEQFF
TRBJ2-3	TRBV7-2	CASSSRRADTQYF
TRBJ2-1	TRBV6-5	CASSPGLASLDEQFF
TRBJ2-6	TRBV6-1	CASSETPYPSGANVLTF
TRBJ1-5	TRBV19	CASSKRNQPQHF
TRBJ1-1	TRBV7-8	CASSSTWDTEAFF
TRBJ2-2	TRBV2	CASGRFTGELFF
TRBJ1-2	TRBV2	CASSEAAYFGEGYTF
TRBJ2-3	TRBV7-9	CASSLPAGGADTQYF
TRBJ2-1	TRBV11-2	CASSSRQDNEQFF
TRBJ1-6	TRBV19	CASSWGPDSPLHF
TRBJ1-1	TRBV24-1	CATSEGTGRAFF
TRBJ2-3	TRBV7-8	CASSLGRQATDTQYF
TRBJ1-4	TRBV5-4	CASSLGGTTNEKLFF
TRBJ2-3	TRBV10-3	CAITTQGTDTQYF
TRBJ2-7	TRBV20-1	CSAHTNYEQYF
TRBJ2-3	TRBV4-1	CASAVAGGTDTQYF
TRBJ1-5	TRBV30	CAWSGIFSGTSNQPQHF
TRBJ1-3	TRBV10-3	CAIRPSESSGNTIYF
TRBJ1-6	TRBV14	CASSQERGIWSPLHF
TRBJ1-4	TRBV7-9	CASSRAATNEKLFF
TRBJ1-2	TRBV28	CASSLTPGHYGYTF
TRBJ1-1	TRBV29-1	CSAEGAATEAFF
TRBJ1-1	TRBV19	CASTAGYTEAFF
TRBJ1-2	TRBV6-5	CASSPGTGVYGYTF
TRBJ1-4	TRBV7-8	CASSLIAAGEKLFF
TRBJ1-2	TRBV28	CAILNIGYGYTF
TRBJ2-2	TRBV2	CASRATGTNTGELFF
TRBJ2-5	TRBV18	CASSPPVSPQNIINQETQYF
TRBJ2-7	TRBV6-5	CASVKLGGGREQYF
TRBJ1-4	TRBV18	CASSPQEVIVHEKLFF
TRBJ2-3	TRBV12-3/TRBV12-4	CASSLGLPGAYF
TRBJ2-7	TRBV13	CASSFGGISYEQYF
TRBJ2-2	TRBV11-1	CASSPAGLYTGELFF
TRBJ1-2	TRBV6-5	CASAGNRGNYGYTF
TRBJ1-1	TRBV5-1	CASSPRPGPPLNTEAFF
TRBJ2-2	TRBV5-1	CASSFLTSGGPNTGELFF
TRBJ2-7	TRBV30	CAWALGRYNEQYF
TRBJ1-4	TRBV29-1	CSALTPGGEKLFF
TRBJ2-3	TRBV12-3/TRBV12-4	CASTYVGQDTQYF
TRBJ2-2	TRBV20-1	CSARGETGELFF
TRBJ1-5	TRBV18	CASSLITGNQPQHF
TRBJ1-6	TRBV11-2	CASSRGQVNSPLHF
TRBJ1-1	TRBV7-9	CASSLRGNAGEAFF